What follows are 8 T cell receptor beta chains derived from one specimen sequenced in a study of shared clonotypes between healthy human individuals. Assay: immunoSEQ multiplex PCR; the TCRdb copy retains only in-frame clones and omits some. The table lists a few million clones, 85% to 95% of them singletons, with over 0.12% in the top ten. Sequenced: naive CD4+ T cells sorted from blood. The subset is: CD45RA+ positively selected. All receptors come from a man aged 18 to 30 in good health.

This chain uses TRBV5-1 with TRBJ2-2; D remains unclear. CDR1 SGHRS and CDR2 YFSETQ come from the germline V gene. Trimming removed 0 bases at V and 5 bases at J, with 11 bases between. The CDR3 contains 15 residues. CDR3 protein: CASSLEGPKTGELFF. The DNA for the CDR3 is TGCGCCAGCAGCTTGGAAGGGCCAAAAACCGGGGAGCTGTTTTTT.

CDR3: CASSPPAGGHSQPQHF. For the CDR3, the DNA is TGTGCCAGCTCACCACCTGCGGGGGGTCATAGTCAGCCCCAGCATTTT. The chain has TRBV18 and TRBJ1-5; TRBD1 is a possible D gene (5 bases). This CDR3 comprises 16 residues. CDR1 and CDR2 (germline): KGHSH, LQKENI. Trimming stripped 0 bases from V and 6 bases from J, with 15 bases between.

The gene calls are TRBV2 and TRBJ2-7; tentative D call: TRBD1 (6 bases). V dropped 9 bases and J dropped 7 bases, with 13 bases sitting between them. Germline V gene data show CDR1 as SNHLY and CDR2 as FYNNEI. This CDR3 is built from 11 residues. CDR3 bases: TGTGCCAGTGGACAGACCTGGGAGCAGTACTTC. Amino acid sequence: CASGQTWEQYF.

The V gene is TRBV5-1, the J gene TRBJ1-6; 7 nucleotides agree with TRBD1. Germline values: CDR1 SGHRS, CDR2 YFSETQ. With 0 bases clipped from V and 8 bases from J, the junction kept 5 bases outside the gene matches. The CDR3 is 15 amino acids. CDR3 in DNA: TGCGCCAGCAGCTTGGGACAGGGAGGGGATTCACCCCTCCACTTT. This codes for CASSLGQGGDSPLHF. Supplemented by reference TRBV5-1 and TRBJ1-6, the full variable domain reads KAGVTQTPRYLIKTRGQQVTLSCSPISGHRSVSWYQQTPGQGLQFLFEYFSETQRNKGNFPGRFSGRQFSNSRSEMNVSTLELGDSALYLCASSLGQGGDSPLHFGNGTRLTVT.

The V call is TRBV4-1, the J call TRBJ2-3, with D perhaps matching TRBD1 or TRBD2 (5 bases each). Trimming left V 2 bases short and J 8 bases short, with 11 bases between. Germline V gene data show CDR1 as MGHRA and CDR2 as YSYEKL. This CDR3 contains 13 residues. The CDR3 nucleotides are TGCGCCAGCAGCCAACCGGGACCGAGTACGCAGTATTTT. It yields the protein CASSQPGPSTQYF.

This chain joins TRBV7-6 and TRBJ2-7, with 9 bases lining up with TRBD2. V lost 4 bases to trimming and J lost 5 bases; unmatched junction nucleotides: 9. The germline V gene encodes CDR1 SGHVS and CDR2 FNYEAQ. The CDR3 runs to 15 residues. CDR3 loop: CASSSVLRGGDEQYF. The CDR3 region has the DNA TGTGCCAGCAGCTCCGTACTCCGCGGGGGGGACGAGCAGTACTTC.

This chain links TRBV29-1 with TRBJ2-4; a possible D gene is TRBD1 (5 bases). The V gene's germline CDR1 is SQVTM and CDR2 ANQGSEA. V lost 0 bases and J 0 bases, leaving 18 bases between the germline ends. CDR3 size: 18 residues. CDR3 nucleotide sequence: TGCAGCGTTGAAGAATCAGGGCCGGCGACCTTAGCCAAAAACATTCAGTACTTC. Translation: CSVEESGPATLAKNIQYF.

The rearrangement uses TRBV18 and TRBJ1-4, with a possible D match to TRBD1 (5 bases). The CDR3 covers 15 residues. Germline CDR1 KGHSH, CDR2 LQKENI. Trimming took 0 bases from V and 8 from J, leaving 13 bases between them. The CDR3 loop is CASSPPTGGREKLFF. The CDR3 nucleotides read TGTGCCAGCTCACCACCGACGGGGGGAAGGGAAAAACTGTTTTTT. Drawing the rest from reference TRBV18 and TRBJ1-4, the complete variable domain is NAGVMQNPRHLVRRRGQEARLRCSPMKGHSHVYWYRQLPEEGLKFMVYLQKENIIDESGMPKERFSAEFPKEGPSILRIQQVVRGDSAAYFCASSPPTGGREKLFFGSGTQLSVL.